A single sample gave rise to the 26 T cell receptor beta chains below, sequenced in a study of blood T cell repertoires in COVID-19. Using immunoSEQ multiplex PCR, the repertoire was profiled, and TCRdb retains in-frame clones only, with some absent. The repertoire holds roughly 180,000 clones, with about three quarters as singletons. Sequenced material: peripheral blood. Receptor source: a woman at least 80 years old with COVID-19, enrolled during active disease.

The chain uses TRBV11-2 and TRBJ2-1; 10 positions match TRBD1. The junction had 5 bases not matched to a gene; V was cut back by 5 bases and J by 4 bases. CDR3 length equals 15 residues. Germline V lookup: CDR1 SGHAT, CDR2 FQNNGV. The CDR3 spells CASSQDRGYYNEQFF. The DNA for the CDR3 is TGTGCCAGCAGCCAGGACAGGGGGTATTACAATGAGCAGTTCTTC.

The J gene is TRBJ1-2, the V gene TRBV18; D is undetermined. The CDR3 extends over 14 amino acids. V was shortened by 3 bases and J by 6 bases, with 14 bases between the two germline ends. Germline V CDR1 and CDR2: KGHSH, LQKENI. CDR3 amino acids: CASSPGGNRDGYTF. DNA for the CDR3: TGTGCCAGCTCACCGGGAGGGAATAGAGATGGCTACACCTTC.

This chain's CDR3 is CASRRGDSTGPLNYGYTF. The CDR3 bases are TGTGCCAGCAGGAGGGGGGATTCGACAGGGCCTCTCAACTATGGCTACACCTTC. The chain couples TRBV2 to TRBJ1-2; TRBD1 aligns across 7 bases. The V and J ends lost 6 bases and 2 bases, in that order; junction bases with no gene match: 18. This CDR3 spans 18 amino acids. Per the germline V gene, CDR1 is SNHLY and CDR2 is FYNNEI.

The chain recombines TRBV2 with TRBJ2-7, with D perhaps matching TRBD1 (6 bases). The CDR3 runs 13 residues. Germline lookup yields CDR1 SNHLY and CDR2 FYNNEI. The V gene lost 6 bases and the J gene lost 2 bases, with 11 bases spanning the gap. CDR3 in amino acids: CASSPTGPYEQYF. The DNA for the CDR3 is TGTGCCAGCAGCCCGACAGGCCCCTACGAGCAGTACTTC.

The rearrangement uses TRBV3-1 (or the pseudogene TRBV3-2) and TRBJ2-5; 10 bases map to TRBD2. In germline, CDR1 is LGHDT, CDR2 YNNKEL (reference sequence). The CDR3 is made up of 19 amino acids. The V gene end was trimmed by 0 bases and the J gene end by 1 base; junction bases not matched to a gene: 11. The CDR3 here is CASSQDRASGGPIQETQYF. CDR3 bases: TGTGCCAGCAGCCAAGATAGGGCTAGCGGGGGTCCTATCCAAGAGACCCAGTACTTC.

The chain uses TRBV13 and TRBJ2-1; weak D call: TRBD2 (5 bases). This CDR3 is 16 amino acids long. Germline-derived CDR1 and CDR2 are PRHDT and FYEKMQ (reference sequence). V was pared by 4 bases and J by 0 bases, with 13 bases between. CDR3 protein: CASSCAGESSYNEQFF. CDR3 bases: TGTGCCAGCAGCTGCGCCGGGGAGAGCTCCTACAATGAGCAGTTCTTC.

This clone was picked up a small number of times. Other nucleotide sequences in the sample specify the same CDR3. The CDR3 DNA is TGTGCCAGCAGCTTAGACCGACAGGGCACAGATACGCAGTATTTT. Its protein is CASSLDRQGTDTQYF. The chain carries TRBV7-2 and TRBJ2-3; tentatively, D is TRBD1 (6 bases). Germline V gene sequence: CDR1 SGHTA, CDR2 FQGNSA. This CDR3 has 15 amino acids. V lost 1 base to trimming and J lost 1 base, with 9 bases between them.

This clone was found once. V and J are TRBV27 and TRBJ2-5; 7 nucleotides agree with TRBD1. Losses at the gene ends were 5 bases for V and 7 bases for J; bases not matched to a gene: 13. Per the germline V gene, CDR1 is MNHEY and CDR2 is SMNVEV (reference sequence). This CDR3 is 15 amino acids long. The CDR3 bases are TGTGCCAGCAGTCCCCAGACAGGGTGGGAGTGGACCCAGTACTTC. Its protein is CASSPQTGWEWTQYF.

This chain links TRBV27 with TRBJ2-1; possibly TRBD1 for D (6 bases). Per germline, CDR1 MNHEY and CDR2 SMNVEV (reference sequence). The CDR3 is 13 residues long. Trimming cost V 3 bases and J 10 bases, with 13 bases left between them. The CDR3 DNA is TGTGCCAGCAGTTTGGACAGCCTGGGGGAGCAGTTCTTC. It codes for CASSLDSLGEQFF.

The chain combines TRBV7-9 with TRBJ2-1; the match to TRBD2 covers 10 bases. J was trimmed by 8 bases and V by 3 bases; bases with no gene match: 1. The CDR3 is 13 residues long. Germline V gene sequence: CDR1 SEHNR, CDR2 FQNEAQ (reference sequence). The DNA for the CDR3 is TGTGCCAGCAGCTTCGGACTAGCGGATGAGCAGTTCTTC. Amino acid sequence: CASSFGLADEQFF.

The rearrangement uses TRBV5-4 and TRBJ1-4; 10 bases agree with TRBD1. CDR3 length: 15 amino acids. Germline loops: CDR1 SGHNT, CDR2 YYREEE (reference sequence). J gave up 7 bases and V 2 bases, and 5 bases lay outside the gene matches. This chain's CDR3 is CASSLPGQGSEKLFF. Here the CDR3 DNA reads TGTGCCAGCAGCTTACCGGGACAGGGGAGTGAAAAACTGTTTTTT. The entire variable domain, with the rest obtained from reference TRBV5-4 and TRBJ1-4, is as follows: ETGVTQSPTHLIKTRGQQVTLRCSSQSGHNTVSWYQQALGQGPQFIFQYYREEENGRGNFPPRFSGLQFPNYSSELNVNALELDDSALYLCASSLPGQGSEKLFFGSGTQLSVL.

This clone has more than one count but fewer than ten. The rearrangement uses TRBV5-6 and TRBJ1-3; D uncertain. CDR1 and CDR2 (germline): SGHDT, YYEEEE. V dropped 0 bases and J dropped 2 bases, with 6 bases sitting between them. The CDR3 is 14 residues long. The CDR3 coding sequence is TGTGCCAGCAGCTTGGTCCCAGCTGGAAACACCATATATTTT. It codes for CASSLVPAGNTIYF.

CDR3 sequence reads: CASSLSVGGSYEQYF. The DNA of the CDR3 is TGTGCCAGCAGCCTCTCGGTGGGGGGTTCCTACGAGCAGTACTTC. This rearrangement joins TRBV9 to TRBJ2-7, with D perhaps matching TRBD2 (6 bases). V was cut by 4 bases and J by 1 base, with 15 bases left in between. The CDR3 runs 15 residues. Looked up from germline, CDR1 is SGDLS and CDR2 is YYNGEE.

J is TRBJ2-1 and V is TRBV28; TRBD1 agrees at 7 bases. The junction had 12 bases not matched to a gene; V was cut back by 5 bases and J by 5 bases. The CDR3 runs 16 residues. CDR1 is MDHEN, CDR2 SYDVKM, per germline. CDR3 amino acids: CASSLAQTTGNNEQFF. Here the CDR3 DNA reads TGTGCCAGCAGTCTTGCCCAAACGACAGGGAACAATGAGCAGTTCTTC.

V usage is TRBV11-2 and J usage is TRBJ1-1, with D possibly TRBD1 on 6 matching bases. CDR1 and CDR2 (germline): SGHAT, FQNNGV. This CDR3 is built from 16 residues. V dropped 1 base and J dropped 1 base, with 13 bases sitting between them. The CDR3 sequence is CASSLGSAGANTEAFF. DNA of the CDR3: TGTGCCAGCAGCTTAGGGTCGGCAGGGGCGAACACTGAAGCTTTCTTT.

CDR3 sequence reads: CASRTGSISGNTIYF. CDR3 sequence (DNA): TGTGCCAGCAGGACGGGTAGTATTTCTGGAAACACCATATATTTT. The chain is built from TRBV6-5 and TRBJ1-3; D is unresolved. Germline CDR1 MNHEY, CDR2 SVGAGI. The V gene lost 6 bases and the J gene lost 1 base, with 13 bases spanning the gap. The CDR3 loop spans 15 amino acids.

The chain couples TRBV7-2 to TRBJ1-6; the D is unclear. V was cut by 2 bases and J by 7 bases, with 9 bases left in between. Germline CDR1 is SGHTA and CDR2 is FQGNSA. This CDR3 spans 14 amino acids. The CDR3 is CASSLIFPNSPLHF. In DNA form, the CDR3 reads TGTGCCAGCAGCTTAATATTTCCCAATTCACCCCTCCACTTT.

The CDR3, as DNA: TGTGCCAGCAGTCCCGGTATCGGGGCGGGGCGCACAGATACGCAGTATTTT. Amino acid sequence: CASSPGIGAGRTDTQYF. V gene TRBV6-6 combines with J gene TRBJ2-3; tentative D call: TRBD2 (6 bases). CDR3 length equals 17 residues. Trimming stripped 5 bases from V and 1 base from J, with 19 bases between. The V gene's germline CDR1 is MNHNY and CDR2 SVGAGI (reference sequence).

The chain employs TRBV27 and TRBJ2-1; D possibly corresponds to TRBD1 (7 bases). V was pared by 5 bases and J by 6 bases, with 14 bases between. This CDR3 spans 14 amino acids. In germline, CDR1 is MNHEY, CDR2 SMNVEV (reference sequence). CDR3 amino acids: CASSPLQGGNEQFF. CDR3 nucleotides: TGTGCCAGCAGTCCACTTCAGGGGGGCAATGAGCAGTTCTTC.

This clone was seen once. The rearrangement uses TRBV7-9 and TRBJ2-4; D is possibly TRBD1 (5 bases). Germline V gives CDR1 SEHNR, CDR2 FQNEAQ (reference sequence). CDR3 length: 15 amino acids. V was clipped by 1 base and J by 5 bases, with 12 bases between them. CDR3 in DNA: TGTGCCAGCAGCTTAGACAGGTACTACGAAAACATTCAGTACTTC. It specifies CASSLDRYYENIQYF.

The chain couples TRBV30 to TRBJ1-6; no firm D call. V lost 0 bases to trimming and J lost 9 bases, with 6 bases between them. The CDR3 consists of 12 residues. The germline V gene encodes CDR1 GTSNPN and CDR2 SVGIG (reference sequence). The chain's CDR3 is CAWSVLGSPLHF. In nucleotides, the CDR3 is TGTGCCTGGAGTGTACTAGGTTCACCCCTCCACTTT.

The rearrangement uses TRBV20-1 and TRBJ2-3, with D unresolved. Per germline, CDR1 DFQATT and CDR2 SNEGSKA (reference sequence). Trimming removed 3 bases from V and 0 bases from J, with 7 bases in between. CDR3 length: 13 residues. In nucleotides, the CDR3 is TGCAGTGCTAGTCAGACTAGCACAGATACGCAGTATTTT. Translated, it gives CSASQTSTDTQYF.

This chain links TRBV6-5 with TRBJ1-4; D is perhaps TRBD1 (6 bases). Germline CDR1 MNHEY, CDR2 SVGAGI. This CDR3 is built from 13 residues. V lost 5 bases and J lost 11, with 15 bases in between. DNA of the CDR3: TGTGCCAGCAGTAGATCGCAGGGGTTGAAACTGTTTTTT. Translated, it gives CASSRSQGLKLFF.

V usage is TRBV6-5 and J usage is TRBJ2-1; D gene ambiguous. Germline V CDR1 and CDR2: MNHEY, SVGAGI. With 6 bases removed from V and 1 base from J, the gap between germline ends came to 10 bases. The CDR3 has 14 amino acids. DNA for the CDR3: TGTGCCAGCAGATGGTCGGAGTCCTACAATGAGCAGTTCTTC. It specifies CASRWSESYNEQFF.

This clone was detected once. J is TRBJ1-2 and V is TRBV7-9; a weak D match, TRBD1 (5 bases). The CDR3 is 16 residues long. Germline V lookup: CDR1 SEHNR, CDR2 FQNEAQ (reference sequence). V lost 3 bases and J lost 8, with 22 bases in between. As DNA, the CDR3 is TGTGCCAGCAGCTTCCGGCCCGCGGGGGTTTCTGGAGGCTACACCTTC. Protein sequence: CASSFRPAGVSGGYTF.

V usage is TRBV13 and J usage is TRBJ2-1; D perhaps matches TRBD2 (5 bases). The germline V gene has CDR1 PRHDT and CDR2 FYEKMQ (reference sequence). V lost 1 base and J 9 bases, leaving 10 bases between the germline ends. There are 13 residues in the CDR3. The CDR3 reads CASSLAGFSEQFF. The CDR3 nucleotides read TGTGCCAGCAGCTTAGCGGGGTTCAGTGAGCAGTTCTTC. Drawing the rest from reference TRBV13 and TRBJ2-1, the complete variable domain is AAGVIQSPRHLIKEKRETATLKCYPIPRHDTVYWYQQGPGQDPQFLISFYEKMQSDKGSIPDRFSAQQFSDYHSELNMSSLELGDSALYFCASSLAGFSEQFFGPGTRLTVL.